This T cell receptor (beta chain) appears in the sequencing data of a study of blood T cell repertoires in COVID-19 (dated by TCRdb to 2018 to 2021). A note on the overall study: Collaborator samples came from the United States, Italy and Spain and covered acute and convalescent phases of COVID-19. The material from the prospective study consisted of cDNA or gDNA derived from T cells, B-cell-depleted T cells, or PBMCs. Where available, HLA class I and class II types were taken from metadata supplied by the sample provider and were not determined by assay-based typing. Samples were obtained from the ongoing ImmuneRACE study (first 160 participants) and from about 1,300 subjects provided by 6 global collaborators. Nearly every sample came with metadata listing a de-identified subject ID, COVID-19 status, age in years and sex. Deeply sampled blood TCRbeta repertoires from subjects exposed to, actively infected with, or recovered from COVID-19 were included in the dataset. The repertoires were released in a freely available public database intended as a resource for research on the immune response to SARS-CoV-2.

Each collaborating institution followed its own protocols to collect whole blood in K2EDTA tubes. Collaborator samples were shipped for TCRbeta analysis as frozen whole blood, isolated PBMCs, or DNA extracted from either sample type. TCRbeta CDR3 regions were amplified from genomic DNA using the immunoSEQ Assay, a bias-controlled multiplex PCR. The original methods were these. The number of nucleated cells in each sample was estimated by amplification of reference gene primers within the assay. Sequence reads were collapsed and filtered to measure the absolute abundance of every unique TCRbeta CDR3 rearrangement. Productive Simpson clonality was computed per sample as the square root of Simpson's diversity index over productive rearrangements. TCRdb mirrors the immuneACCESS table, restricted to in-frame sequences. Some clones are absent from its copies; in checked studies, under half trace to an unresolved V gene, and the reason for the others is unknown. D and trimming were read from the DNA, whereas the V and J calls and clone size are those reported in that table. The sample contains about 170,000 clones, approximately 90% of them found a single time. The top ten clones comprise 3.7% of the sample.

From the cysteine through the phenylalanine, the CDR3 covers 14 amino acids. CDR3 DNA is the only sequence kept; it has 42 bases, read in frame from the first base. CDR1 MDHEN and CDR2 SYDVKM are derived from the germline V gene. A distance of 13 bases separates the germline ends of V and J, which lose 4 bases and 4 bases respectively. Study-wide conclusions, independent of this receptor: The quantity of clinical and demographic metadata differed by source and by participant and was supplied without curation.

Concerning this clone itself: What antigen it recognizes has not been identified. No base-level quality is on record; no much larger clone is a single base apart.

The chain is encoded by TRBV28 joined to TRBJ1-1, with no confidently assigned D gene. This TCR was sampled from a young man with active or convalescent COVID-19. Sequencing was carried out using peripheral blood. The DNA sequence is TGTGCCAGCAGTTCCGAGGGCCGCCGCACTGAAGCTTTCTTT. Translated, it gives CASSSEGRRTEAFF.